The clone carrying this TCR beta chain was counted only a few times. The antigen is not known. 5'RACE with constant-segment primers built TCRalpha and TCRbeta cDNA libraries with UMIs. TCRdb fed the 5' RACE reads into MiXCR, producing one record per CDR3 protein. Altogether approximately 150,000 distinct CDR3 sequences are present, under 25% being singletons, with the ten largest covering 2% to 2.5%. The data stem from a study of T-cell memory formation after mild COVID-19. Study-wide context: TCR clusters mostly belonged to single donors.

J lost 3 bases, V lost 3 bases, and 0 bases had no gene match. The germline V gene encodes CDR1 DFQATT and CDR2 SNEGSKA (reference sequence). The CDR3 covers 14 residues. Overall study findings and caveats: Shrinking CD4+ clones resided mostly in CM and EM, and CD8+ ones in EMRA.

The sequence derives from an adult woman who had mild COVID-19 (a few samples of this study predate the infection). Cell type and time point are not known. The chain is built from TRBV20-1 and TRBJ2-1; TRBD2 matches 12 bases. Sequencing was done on a sample of PBMCs or a T cell subset sorted from them (not recorded which). In nucleotides, the CDR3 is TGCAGTGCTAGGGGACTAGCGGGCTACAATGAGCAGTTCTTC. The encoded protein is CSARGLAGYNEQFF.